Each of the 29 T cell receptor beta chains below was sequenced from the same sample in a study of blood T cell repertoires in COVID-19. Here immunoSEQ multiplex PCR was the method, and the copy in TCRdb shows in-frame clones only, minus some. The sample comprises 300,000 to 350,000 clones, 90% of which are singletons, and approximately 4.3% rests with the top ten. Sequenced: PBMCs or T cells enriched from blood (not recorded which). All receptors come from a woman in her late teens or twenties with acute COVID-19.

The rearrangement joins TRBV21-1 to TRBJ1-5; whether TRBD1, the table's D call, matches the DNA was not checked. TRBV21-1 is assigned pseudogene status. This CDR3 region has 16 residues. The CDR3 bases are TGTGCCAGCAGCAAAGAGACAGGGGACAGCAATCAGCCCCAGCATTTT. Protein product: CASSKETGDSNQPQHF.

The chain recombines TRBV20-1 with TRBJ2-1; 7 bases align to TRBD2. V gave up 3 bases and J gave up 8 bases; unmatched junction bases: 1. Germline V gene sequence: CDR1 DFQATT, CDR2 SNEGSKA (reference sequence). This CDR3 contains 11 residues. The CDR3 coding sequence is TGCAGTGCTAGGGGAGGGTATGAGCAGTTCTTC. This translates into CSARGGYEQFF.

The genes are TRBV28 and TRBJ2-1; 10 nucleotides match TRBD2. There are 17 residues in the CDR3. J was trimmed by 4 bases and V by 3 bases; bases with no gene match: 9. Germline CDR1 MDHEN, CDR2 SYDVKM. The CDR3 DNA sequence: TGTGCCAGCAGTTTCTACCCTAGCGGGAGCGGGTACAATGAGCAGTTCTTC. Residues: CASSFYPSGSGYNEQFF. Full variable domain (outside the CDR3, taken from reference TRBV28 and TRBJ2-1): DVKVTQSSRYLVKRTGEKVFLECVQDMDHENMFWYRQDPGLGLRLIYFSYDVKMKEKGDIPEGYSVSREKKERFSLILESASTNQTSMYLCASSFYPSGSGYNEQFFGPGTRLTVL.

The CDR3 nucleotides are TGTGCCAGCAGTCCGGGACAGGGCTTGAATGAGCAGTTCTTC. Translating it yields CASSPGQGLNEQFF. J is TRBJ2-1 and V is TRBV2; 9 bases map to TRBD1. Trimming at V came to 5 bases and at J to 7 bases, leaving 6 bases not matched to a gene. Germline V gives CDR1 SNHLY, CDR2 FYNNEI. The CDR3 sequence is 14 residues long.

The chain combines TRBV29-1 with TRBJ2-5, with D possibly matching TRBD1 (6 bases). V lost 0 bases and J 6 bases, leaving 8 bases between the germline ends. CDR1 and CDR2 from the germline V gene are SQVTM and ANQGSEA. CDR3 length equals 12 residues. In DNA form, the CDR3 reads TGCAGCGTTGAAGAAGGGGGACAGACCCAGTACTTC. It encodes CSVEEGGQTQYF.

The chain carries TRBV6-5 and TRBJ1-1; a weak D match, TRBD1 (5 bases). Germline V gene data show CDR1 as MNHEY and CDR2 as SVGAGI. The CDR3 contains 14 residues. V dropped 2 bases and J dropped 4 bases, with 11 bases sitting between them. CDR3 amino acids: CASSYEEGTTEAFF. CDR3 bases: TGTGCCAGCAGTTACGAGGAGGGGACCACTGAAGCTTTCTTT.

The V and J genes are TRBV28 and TRBJ1-1, with a possible D match to TRBD1 (5 bases). V was trimmed by 7 bases and J by 4 bases, leaving 19 bases between them. Germline CDR1 reads MDHEN; CDR2 reads SYDVKM. The CDR3 contains 15 residues. The CDR3 DNA is TGTGCCAGCATAACCCCCGGGACTCGGGGCACTGAAGCTTTCTTT. Amino acid sequence: CASITPGTRGTEAFF.

The V gene is TRBV30, the J gene TRBJ1-3; the D gene is possibly TRBD1 (6 bases). V gave up 1 base and J gave up 4 bases, with 11 bases separating them. Germline CDR1 and CDR2: GTSNPN and SVGIG (reference sequence). The CDR3 loop spans 14 amino acids. This chain's CDR3 is CAWSAGTPGNTIYF. The DNA for the CDR3 is TGTGCCTGGAGTGCCGGGACACCGGGAAACACCATATATTTT.

The chain has TRBV6-4 and TRBJ2-5; 9 bases map to TRBD2. This CDR3 is built from 18 residues. V lost 2 bases and J lost 3; bases outside the gene matches: 13. Germline V CDR1 and CDR2: MRHNA, SNTAGT. The CDR3 sequence: CASSDPVRSGRKEETQYF. In DNA, the CDR3 is TGTGCCAGCAGTGACCCTGTACGTAGCGGGAGAAAAGAAGAGACCCAGTACTTC.

This chain uses TRBV3-1 (or the pseudogene TRBV3-2) with TRBJ2-1, with unresolved D. The CDR3 loop spans 17 amino acids. Germline V gives CDR1 LGHDT, CDR2 YNNKEL (reference sequence). V shed 0 bases and J shed 0 bases, with 12 bases lying between them. The DNA for the CDR3 is TGTGCCAGCAGCCAAGAGAGTTACTTCGTCTCCTACAATGAGCAGTTCTTC. It encodes CASSQESYFVSYNEQFF.

This clone appeared a single time. The chain is built from TRBV6-2 or TRBV6-3 and TRBJ2-2; unclear D gene. The CDR3 contains 11 residues. The V gene lost 6 bases and the J gene lost 5 bases, with 4 bases spanning the gap. Germline loops: CDR1 MNHEY, CDR2 SVGEGT. CDR3 nucleotides: TGTGCCAGCAGCGAGACCGGGGAGCTGTTTTTT. The encoded protein is CASSETGELFF.

This clone was detected only once. This rearrangement joins TRBV10-3 to TRBJ1-1; 10 bases line up with TRBD1. Trimming cost V 6 bases and J 5 bases; bases outside gene matches: 3. CDR1 is ENHRY, CDR2 SYGVKD, per germline. This CDR3 spans 13 amino acids. The CDR3 loop reads CAISDRGPTEAFF. CDR3 in DNA: TGTGCCATCAGCGACAGGGGGCCGACTGAAGCTTTCTTT.

The chain couples TRBV28 to TRBJ2-2, with 14 bases identical to TRBD2. Per germline, CDR1 MDHEN and CDR2 SYDVKM. The V segment lost 5 bases and the J segment 3 bases; nucleotides outside the gene matches: 8. The length of the CDR3 is 18 residues. CDR3 in amino acids: CASSHSGTSGSDTGELFF. The CDR3 bases are TGTGCCAGCAGTCATTCCGGGACTAGCGGGAGTGACACCGGGGAGCTGTTTTTT.

This chain links TRBV5-6 with TRBJ2-7, with D perhaps matching TRBD1 (5 bases). The germline gives CDR1 SGHDT, CDR2 YYEEEE. This CDR3 region has 18 residues. The V end was cut by 1 base, the J end by 0 bases, with 20 bases between. CDR3 loop: CASSLFRVRRAGSYEQYF. The CDR3 region has the DNA TGTGCCAGCAGCTTGTTTAGGGTTCGCAGGGCCGGCTCCTACGAGCAGTACTTC.

A remark on this clone: In the same sample, other DNA sequences code for this CDR3. This sequence joins TRBV5-1 and TRBJ1-1, with 7 bases aligning to TRBD1. This CDR3 contains 14 residues. V dropped 3 bases and J dropped 4; count of bases not matched to a gene: 6. The germline V gene encodes CDR1 SGHRS and CDR2 YFSETQ. The CDR3 loop reads CASSSRTGSTEAFF. The CDR3 DNA sequence: TGCGCCAGCAGCTCTCGGACAGGTAGCACTGAAGCTTTCTTT.

This clone came up once. The chain is built from TRBV5-1 and TRBJ1-6; the match to TRBD1 covers 8 bases. The trim removed 6 bases at V and 9 bases at J, leaving 11 bases unmatched. Germline-derived CDR1 and CDR2 are SGHRS and YFSETQ. The CDR3 spans 15 residues. This chain's CDR3 is CASNDGQGKGSPLHF. DNA for the CDR3: TGCGCCAGCAATGACGGACAGGGCAAGGGTTCACCCCTCCACTTT.

The DNA of the CDR3 is TGTGCCACCAGCAGAGCCACAGGGTGGGATTCAATCACAGATACGCAGTATTTT. Translating gives CATSRATGWDSITDTQYF. The V and J genes are TRBV15 and TRBJ2-3, with D possibly being TRBD1 (6 bases). Per the germline V gene, CDR1 is LNHNV and CDR2 is YYDKDF (reference sequence). This CDR3 contains 18 residues. V lost 1 base to trimming and J lost 2 bases, with 19 bases between them.

V usage is TRBV6-1 and J usage is TRBJ2-7, with D maybe TRBD2 (5 bases). The germline gives CDR1 MNHNS, CDR2 SASEGT. The V end was cut by 3 bases, the J end by 13 bases, with 10 bases between. CDR3 length: 10 residues. The CDR3 DNA reads TGTGCCAGCAGTGAGGCTAGCATTTACTTC. This gives the protein CASSEASIYF.

This sequence joins TRBV28 and TRBJ1-2, with D possibly TRBD1 on 5 matching bases. Per the germline V gene, CDR1 is MDHEN and CDR2 is SYDVKM. This CDR3 contains 14 residues. V lost 7 bases, J lost 4 bases, and 16 bases lay in between. CDR3: CASTLGRILYGYTF. For the CDR3, the DNA is TGTGCCAGCACTCTGGGGCGAATCCTCTATGGCTACACCTTC.

The genes are TRBV2 and TRBJ2-7; D might be TRBD1 (6 bases). CDR1 and CDR2 (germline): SNHLY, FYNNEI. Trimming cost V 1 base and J 6 bases, with 16 bases left between them. CDR3 length: 15 residues. CDR3 sequence reads: CASSEDRVGTTEQYF. CDR3 DNA sequence: TGTGCCAGCAGTGAAGACAGGGTCGGCACTACCGAGCAGTACTTC.

V and J are TRBV27 and TRBJ2-7; the match to TRBD2 covers 11 bases. V was pared by 2 bases and J by 3 bases, with 9 bases of the junction left unmatched. This CDR3 comprises 17 residues. Germline CDR1 reads MNHEY; CDR2 reads SMNVEV (reference sequence). The CDR3 DNA reads as TGTGCCAGCAGTTTAATGCTAGCGGGAGGCCGGATCTACGAGCAGTACTTC. This codes for CASSLMLAGGRIYEQYF.

This chain links TRBV3-1 (or the pseudogene TRBV3-2) with TRBJ2-2; D is possibly TRBD1 (6 bases). V was trimmed by 3 bases and J by 2 bases, leaving 10 bases between them. This CDR3 is 15 amino acids long. The germline V gene encodes CDR1 LGHDT and CDR2 YNNKEL (reference sequence). Written as DNA, the CDR3 is TGTGCCAGCAGCCACGTACAGGGAAACACCGGGGAGCTGTTTTTT. Protein sequence: CASSHVQGNTGELFF.

The chain carries TRBV2 and TRBJ2-3; the match to TRBD1 covers 7 bases. The CDR3 is 14 amino acids. V trimming: 6 bases; J trimming: 2 bases; junction bases outside the gene matches: 5. Germline values: CDR1 SNHLY, CDR2 FYNNEI. CDR3 amino acids: CASSARGITDTQYF. CDR3 bases: TGTGCCAGCAGCGCCAGGGGGATCACAGATACGCAGTATTTT.

The chain carries TRBV6-1 and TRBJ2-7, with a tentative D call TRBD2 (5 bases). V lost 3 bases and J lost 5, with 5 bases in between. The CDR3 is 11 amino acids. The germline CDR1 and CDR2 sequences are MNHNS and SASEGT. Here the CDR3 DNA reads TGTGCCAGCAGTGAGAGGGACGAGCAGTACTTC. Encoded protein: CASSERDEQYF.

The chain uses TRBV29-1 and TRBJ2-1; no definite D call. Germline CDR1 is SQVTM and CDR2 is ANQGSEA. This CDR3 has 15 residues. V was trimmed by 0 bases and J by 5 bases, leaving 14 bases between them. The CDR3 nucleotides read TGCAGCGTTGAAGATTGGCAAATCGAAAACAATGAGCAGTTCTTC. Protein sequence: CSVEDWQIENNEQFF.

V and J are TRBV11-2 and TRBJ2-7, with D possibly being TRBD2 (5 bases). Trimming pared 5 bases from V and 2 bases from J, leaving 16 bases between. Germline V gene sequence: CDR1 SGHAT, CDR2 FQNNGV. The CDR3 extends over 15 amino acids. This CDR3 is CASSEGIEGPYEQYF. In DNA form, the CDR3 reads TGTGCCAGCAGCGAAGGGATCGAGGGCCCCTACGAGCAGTACTTC.

The chain links TRBV25-1 to TRBJ1-1; 7 bases match TRBD1. V shed 5 bases and J 1 base; nucleotides not matched to a gene: 4. CDR3 size: 14 residues. The germline CDR1 and CDR2 sequences are MGHDK and SYGVNS. The CDR3, as DNA: TGTGCCAGCAGTCCCCAGGGGGAGAACACTGAAGCTTTCTTT. This gives the protein CASSPQGENTEAFF.

This clone was recorded a few times. The genes are TRBV7-3 and TRBJ2-7; a possible D gene is TRBD1 (5 bases). Germline CDR1 reads SGHTA; CDR2 reads FQGTGA. Trimming removed 2 bases at V and 3 bases at J, with 8 bases between. The CDR3 is 13 amino acids. CDR3: CASSLYRGYEQYF. The CDR3 DNA sequence: TGTGCCAGCAGCTTATATAGGGGCTACGAGCAGTACTTC.

This clone was observed a few times. This chain uses TRBV6-5 with TRBJ2-1; the match to TRBD1 covers 9 bases. The V and J ends lost 6 bases and 2 bases, in that order; junction bases with no gene match: 2. The CDR3 covers 14 residues. Germline-derived CDR1 and CDR2 are MNHEY and SVGAGI. The CDR3 protein is CASSRQGAYNEQFF. CDR3 coding DNA: TGTGCCAGCAGCAGACAGGGGGCCTACAATGAGCAGTTCTTC.